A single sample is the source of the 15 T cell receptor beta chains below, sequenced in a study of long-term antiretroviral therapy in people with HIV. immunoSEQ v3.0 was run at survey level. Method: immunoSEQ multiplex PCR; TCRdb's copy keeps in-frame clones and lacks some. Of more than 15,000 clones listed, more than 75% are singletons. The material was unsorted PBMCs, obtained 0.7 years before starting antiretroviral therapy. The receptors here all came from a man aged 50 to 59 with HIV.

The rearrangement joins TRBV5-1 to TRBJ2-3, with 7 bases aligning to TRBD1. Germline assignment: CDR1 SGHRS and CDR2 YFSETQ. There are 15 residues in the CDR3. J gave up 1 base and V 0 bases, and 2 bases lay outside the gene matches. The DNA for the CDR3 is TGCGCCAGCAGCTTGGTAGGGGGCGGCACAGATACGCAGTATTTT. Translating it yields CASSLVGGGTDTQYF.

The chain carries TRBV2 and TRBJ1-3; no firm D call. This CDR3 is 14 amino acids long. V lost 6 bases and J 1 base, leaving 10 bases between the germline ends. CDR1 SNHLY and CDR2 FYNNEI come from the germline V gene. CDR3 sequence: CASSPRGSGNTIYF. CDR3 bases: TGTGCCAGCAGCCCTCGGGGTTCTGGAAACACCATATATTTT.

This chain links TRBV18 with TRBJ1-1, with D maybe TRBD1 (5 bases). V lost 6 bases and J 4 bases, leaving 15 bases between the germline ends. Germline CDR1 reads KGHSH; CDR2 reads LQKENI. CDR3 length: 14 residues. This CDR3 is CASSETDRATEAFF. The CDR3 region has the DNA TGTGCCAGCTCCGAGACAGATAGGGCCACTGAAGCTTTCTTT.

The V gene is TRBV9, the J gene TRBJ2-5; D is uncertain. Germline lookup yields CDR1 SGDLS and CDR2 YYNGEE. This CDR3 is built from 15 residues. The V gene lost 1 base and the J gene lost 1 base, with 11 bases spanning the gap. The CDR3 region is CASSVSERAQETQYF. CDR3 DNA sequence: TGTGCCAGCAGCGTATCGGAGAGAGCCCAAGAGACCCAGTACTTC.

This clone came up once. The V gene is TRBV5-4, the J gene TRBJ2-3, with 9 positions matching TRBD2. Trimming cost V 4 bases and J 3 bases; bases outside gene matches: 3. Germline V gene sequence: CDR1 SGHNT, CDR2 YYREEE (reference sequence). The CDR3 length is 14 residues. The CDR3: CASSVSGSTDTQYF. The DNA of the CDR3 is TGTGCCAGCAGCGTTAGCGGGAGTACAGATACGCAGTATTTT. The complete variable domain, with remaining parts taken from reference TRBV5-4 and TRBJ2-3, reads ETGVTQSPTHLIKTRGQQVTLRCSSQSGHNTVSWYQQALGQGPQFIFQYYREEENGRGNFPPRFSGLQFPNYSSELNVNALELDDSALYLCASSVSGSTDTQYFGPGTRLTVL.

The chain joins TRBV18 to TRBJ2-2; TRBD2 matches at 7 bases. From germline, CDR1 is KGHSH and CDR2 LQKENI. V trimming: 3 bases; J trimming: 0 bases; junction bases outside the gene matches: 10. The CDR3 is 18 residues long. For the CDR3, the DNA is TGTGCCAGCTCACCCCAACACCGGGCGGGGGCGAACACCGGGGAGCTGTTTTTT. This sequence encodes CASSPQHRAGANTGELFF. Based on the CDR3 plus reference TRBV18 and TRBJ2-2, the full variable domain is NAGVMQNPRHLVRRRGQEARLRCSPMKGHSHVYWYRQLPEEGLKFMVYLQKENIIDESGMPKERFSAEFPKEGPSILRIQQVVRGDSAAYFCASSPQHRAGANTGELFFGEGSRLTVL.

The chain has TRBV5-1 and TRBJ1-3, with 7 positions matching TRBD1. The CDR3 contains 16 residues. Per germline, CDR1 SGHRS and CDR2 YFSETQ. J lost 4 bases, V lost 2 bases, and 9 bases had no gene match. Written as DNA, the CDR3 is TGCGCCAGCAGCTTCGACGACAGGGCCGTAGGAAACACCATATATTTT. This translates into CASSFDDRAVGNTIYF.

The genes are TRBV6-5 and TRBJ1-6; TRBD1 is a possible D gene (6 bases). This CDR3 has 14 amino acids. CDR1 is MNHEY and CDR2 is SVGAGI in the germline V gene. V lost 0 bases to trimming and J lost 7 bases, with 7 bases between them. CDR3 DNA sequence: TGTGCCAGCAGTTACTCAGGACAGAATTCACCCCTCCACTTT. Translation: CASSYSGQNSPLHF.

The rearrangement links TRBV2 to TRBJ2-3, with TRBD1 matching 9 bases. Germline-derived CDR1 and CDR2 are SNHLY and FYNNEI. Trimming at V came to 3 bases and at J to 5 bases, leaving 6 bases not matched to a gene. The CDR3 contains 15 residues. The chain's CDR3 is CASSEGTGLGDTQYF. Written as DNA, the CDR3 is TGTGCCAGCAGTGAGGGGACAGGGCTAGGAGATACGCAGTATTTT.

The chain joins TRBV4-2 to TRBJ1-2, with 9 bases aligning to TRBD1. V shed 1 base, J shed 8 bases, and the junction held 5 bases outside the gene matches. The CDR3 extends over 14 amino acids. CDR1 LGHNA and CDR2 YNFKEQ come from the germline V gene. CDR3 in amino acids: CASSQARDREGYTF. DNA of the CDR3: TGTGCCAGCAGCCAAGCCCGGGACAGGGAAGGCTACACCTTC.

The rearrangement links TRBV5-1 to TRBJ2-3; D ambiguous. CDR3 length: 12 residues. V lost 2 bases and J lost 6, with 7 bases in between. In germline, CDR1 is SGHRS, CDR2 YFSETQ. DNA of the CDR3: TGCGCCAGCAGCTTTAATTCGGATACGCAGTATTTT. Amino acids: CASSFNSDTQYF. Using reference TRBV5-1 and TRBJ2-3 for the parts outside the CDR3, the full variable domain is KAGVTQTPRYLIKTRGQQVTLSCSPISGHRSVSWYQQTPGQGLQFLFEYFSETQRNKGNFPGRFSGRQFSNSRSEMNVSTLELGDSALYLCASSFNSDTQYFGPGTRLTVL.

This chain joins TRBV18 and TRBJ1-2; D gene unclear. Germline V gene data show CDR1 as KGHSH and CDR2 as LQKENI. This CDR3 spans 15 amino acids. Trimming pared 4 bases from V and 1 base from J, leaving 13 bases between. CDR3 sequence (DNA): TGTGCCAGCTCACTCGAGCCCCTTTATAACTATGGCTACACCTTC. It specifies CASSLEPLYNYGYTF.

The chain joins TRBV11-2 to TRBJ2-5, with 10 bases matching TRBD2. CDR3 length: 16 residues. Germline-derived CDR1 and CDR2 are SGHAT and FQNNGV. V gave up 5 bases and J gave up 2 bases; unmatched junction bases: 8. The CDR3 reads CASSRLAGGGQETQYF. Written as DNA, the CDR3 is TGTGCCAGCAGCCGGTTAGCGGGAGGAGGGCAAGAGACCCAGTACTTC. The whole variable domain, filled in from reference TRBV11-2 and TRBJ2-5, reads EAGVAQSPRYKIIEKRQSVAFWCNPISGHATLYWYQQILGQGPKLLIQFQNNGVVDDSQLPKDRFSAERLKGVDSTLKIQPAKLEDSAVYLCASSRLAGGGQETQYFGPGTRLLVL.

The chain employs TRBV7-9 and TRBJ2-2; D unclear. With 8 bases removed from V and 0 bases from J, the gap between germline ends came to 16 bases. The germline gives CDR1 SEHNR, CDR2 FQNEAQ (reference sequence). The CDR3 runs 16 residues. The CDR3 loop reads CASGALMTSNTGELFF. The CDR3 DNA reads TGTGCCAGCGGAGCTTTGATGACTTCGAACACCGGGGAGCTGTTTTTT.

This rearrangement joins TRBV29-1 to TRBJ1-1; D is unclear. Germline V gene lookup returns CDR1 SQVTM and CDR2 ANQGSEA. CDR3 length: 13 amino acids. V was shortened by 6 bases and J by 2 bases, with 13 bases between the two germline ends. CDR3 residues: CSVAPPGNTEAFF. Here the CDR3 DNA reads TGCAGCGTCGCCCCCCCAGGAAACACTGAAGCTTTCTTT.